The rows below give T cell receptor beta chains drawn from one sample of a study of lymphopenia after photon versus proton radiotherapy. Sequenced by immunoSEQ multiplex PCR; TCRdb stores in-frame clones only, minus some. The sample lists over 50,000 clones; roughly 86% were seen once. The material was peripheral blood, obtained from a patient treated with photon-based radiotherapy. These receptors all stem from a man in his forties or fifties with gastric cancer. The CDR3 runs from the conserved cysteine through the conserved F or W. A D gene is named only where the DNA matches it firmly. Clone size is shown for a subset of rows, as once, few, many or a class of expanded clone.

d_call: NA; j_call: TRBJ1-2; clone_size: NA; v_call: TRBV6-6; cdr3_aa: CASRLDSGYTF; cdr3_nt: TGTGCCAGCAGACTGGACTCGGGCTACACCTTC
d_call: NA; j_call: TRBJ2-3; clone_size: NA; v_call: TRBV5-4; cdr3_aa: CASSARTVASADTQYF; cdr3_nt: TGTGCCAGCAGCGCTAGGACGGTAGCGTCGGCAGATACGCAGTATTTT
d_call: TRBD1; j_call: TRBJ1-6; clone_size: NA; v_call: TRBV6-5; cdr3_aa: CASSYSGQGTLSPLHF; cdr3_nt: TGTGCCAGCAGTTACTCGGGACAGGGCACTCTCTCACCCCTCCACTTT
d_call: TRBD1; j_call: TRBJ2-3; clone_size: NA; v_call: TRBV11-2; cdr3_aa: CASSPHPGQGVDTQYF; cdr3_nt: TGTGCCAGCAGCCCCCACCCGGGACAGGGTGTAGATACGCAGTATTTT
d_call: NA; j_call: TRBJ2-2; clone_size: NA; v_call: TRBV11-2; cdr3_aa: CASSPSRMTGELFF; cdr3_nt: TGTGCCAGCAGCCCAAGTAGGATGACCGGGGAGCTGTTTTTT
d_call: NA; j_call: TRBJ1-2; clone_size: NA; v_call: TRBV20-1; cdr3_aa: CSATDGKSYTF; cdr3_nt: TGCAGTGCTACGGACGGTAAAAGCTACACCTTC
d_call: NA; j_call: TRBJ1-3; clone_size: few; v_call: TRBV7-8; cdr3_aa: CASSPGGRSGNTIYF; cdr3_nt: TGTGCCAGCAGCCCGGGGGGGAGGTCTGGAAACACCATATATTTT
d_call: NA; j_call: TRBJ1-5; clone_size: NA; v_call: TRBV5-6; cdr3_aa: CASSLQGGDSNQPQHF; cdr3_nt: TGTGCCAGCAGCTTACAGGGCGGGGATAGCAATCAGCCCCAGCATTTT
d_call: TRBD2; j_call: TRBJ2-7; clone_size: once; v_call: TRBV25-1; cdr3_aa: CASSPGGPSYEQYF; cdr3_nt: TGTGCCAGCAGTCCGGGGGGACCCTCCTACGAGCAGTACTTC
d_call: NA; j_call: TRBJ2-3; clone_size: NA; v_call: TRBV11-3; cdr3_aa: CASSWRGTDTQYF; cdr3_nt: TGTGCCAGCAGCTGGCGAGGCACAGATACGCAGTATTTT
d_call: NA; j_call: TRBJ1-4; clone_size: few; v_call: TRBV5-1; cdr3_aa: CASRWEGGNEKLFF; cdr3_nt: TGCGCCAGCAGGTGGGAAGGGGGTAACGAAAAACTGTTTTTT
d_call: NA; j_call: TRBJ2-7; clone_size: NA; v_call: TRBV5-4; cdr3_aa: CASSSTGKAYEQYF; cdr3_nt: TGTGCCAGCAGCTCGACGGGGAAGGCCTACGAGCAGTACTTC
d_call: NA; j_call: TRBJ2-3; clone_size: few; v_call: TRBV4-3; cdr3_aa: CASSHRDQSTDTQYF; cdr3_nt: TGCGCCAGCAGCCACCGGGACCAGAGCACAGATACGCAGTATTTT
d_call: TRBD1; j_call: TRBJ1-1; clone_size: NA; v_call: TRBV5-1; cdr3_aa: CASSHQGQGGTEAFF; cdr3_nt: TGCGCCAGCAGCCACCAGGGACAGGGGGGGACTGAAGCTTTCTTT
d_call: TRBD1; j_call: TRBJ2-2; clone_size: NA; v_call: TRBV5-6; cdr3_aa: CASSLGQGIGELFF; cdr3_nt: TGTGCCAGCAGCTTGGGACAGGGGATCGGGGAGCTGTTTTTT
d_call: TRBD1; j_call: TRBJ2-7; clone_size: NA; v_call: TRBV19; cdr3_aa: CASSIGQGLYEQYF; cdr3_nt: TGTGCCAGTAGTATCGGACAGGGGCTCTACGAGCAGTACTTC
d_call: NA; j_call: TRBJ1-2; clone_size: NA; v_call: TRBV25-1; cdr3_aa: CASSDFSVGFYGYTF; cdr3_nt: TGTGCCAGCAGTGACTTTTCGGTCGGATTCTATGGCTACACCTTC
d_call: NA; j_call: TRBJ2-3; clone_size: NA; v_call: TRBV6-5; cdr3_aa: CASSPSLSSTDTQYF; cdr3_nt: TGTGCCAGCAGCCCCAGCTTATCGAGCACAGATACGCAGTATTTT
d_call: TRBD1; j_call: TRBJ1-2; clone_size: NA; v_call: TRBV9; cdr3_aa: CASSVGTGARRDGYTF; cdr3_nt: TGTGCCAGCAGCGTAGGGACAGGGGCCAGAAGGGATGGCTACACCTTC
d_call: TRBD2; j_call: TRBJ2-1; clone_size: NA; v_call: TRBV2; cdr3_aa: CASSLSSGGPNEQFF; cdr3_nt: TGTGCCAGCAGTTTGTCTAGCGGGGGCCCCAATGAGCAGTTCTTC
d_call: NA; j_call: TRBJ2-5; clone_size: NA; v_call: TRBV5-6; cdr3_aa: CASSLDTQETQYF; cdr3_nt: TGTGCCAGCAGCTTGGACACCCAAGAGACCCAGTACTTC
d_call: NA; j_call: TRBJ2-2; clone_size: once; v_call: TRBV18; cdr3_aa: CASSPGPKEGANTGELFF; cdr3_nt: TGTGCCAGCTCACCGGGCCCCAAAGAGGGGGCGAACACCGGGGAGCTGTTTTTT
d_call: NA; j_call: TRBJ1-5; clone_size: few; v_call: TRBV27; cdr3_aa: CASSSRTGWQPQHF; cdr3_nt: TGTGCCAGCAGTTCCCGAACAGGATGGCAGCCCCAGCATTTT
d_call: NA; j_call: TRBJ1-1; clone_size: NA; v_call: TRBV6-5; cdr3_aa: CASSSLTSSMNTEAFF; cdr3_nt: TGTGCCAGCAGTTCCTTGACAAGTAGTATGAACACTGAAGCTTTCTTT
d_call: TRBD1; j_call: TRBJ1-1; clone_size: NA; v_call: TRBV12-5; cdr3_aa: CASGPGQGRGTFF; cdr3_nt: TGTGCTAGTGGTCCCGGACAGGGAAGGGGAACTTTCTTT
d_call: NA; j_call: TRBJ1-2; clone_size: NA; v_call: TRBV2; cdr3_aa: CASSRVTGVANYGYTF; cdr3_nt: TGTGCCAGCAGTAGAGTCACCGGCGTTGCGAACTATGGCTACACCTTC
d_call: NA; j_call: TRBJ2-6; clone_size: NA; v_call: TRBV19; cdr3_aa: CASSILGANVLTF; cdr3_nt: TGTGCCAGTAGTATTCTGGGGGCCAACGTCCTGACTTTC
d_call: NA; j_call: TRBJ2-7; clone_size: NA; v_call: TRBV11-2; cdr3_aa: CASSLFPRVEQYF; cdr3_nt: TGTGCCAGCAGCTTATTCCCCAGGGTCGAGCAGTACTTC
d_call: NA; j_call: TRBJ1-3; clone_size: medium-sized; v_call: TRBV6-1; cdr3_aa: CARAASGNTIYF; cdr3_nt: TGTGCCAGGGCGGCCTCTGGAAACACCATATATTTT
d_call: NA; j_call: TRBJ1-1; clone_size: once; v_call: TRBV6-6; cdr3_aa: CASSPPGGNTEAFF; cdr3_nt: TGTGCCAGCAGTCCTCCGGGGGGGAACACTGAAGCTTTCTTT
d_call: TRBD1; j_call: TRBJ2-2; clone_size: NA; v_call: TRBV7-2; cdr3_aa: CASSLTRGQSGELFF; cdr3_nt: TGTGCCAGCAGCTTAACCAGGGGGCAAAGCGGGGAGCTGTTTTTT
d_call: NA; j_call: TRBJ2-1; clone_size: NA; v_call: TRBV5-8; cdr3_aa: CASSFETRRHNEQFF; cdr3_nt: TGTGCCAGCAGCTTTGAAACAAGGCGACACAATGAGCAGTTCTTC
d_call: NA; j_call: TRBJ2-5; clone_size: NA; v_call: TRBV11-1; cdr3_aa: CASSPGQIQETQYF; cdr3_nt: TGTGCCAGCAGCCCAGGACAGATCCAAGAGACCCAGTACTTC
d_call: TRBD1; j_call: TRBJ2-5; clone_size: NA; v_call: TRBV30; cdr3_aa: CAGDRVETQYF; cdr3_nt: TGTGCCGGAGACAGGGTGGAGACCCAGTACTTC
d_call: NA; j_call: TRBJ2-5; clone_size: NA; v_call: TRBV6-1; cdr3_aa: CASGVRQGGETQYF; cdr3_nt: TGTGCCAGCGGTGTGAGACAGGGAGGCGAGACCCAGTACTTC
d_call: NA; j_call: TRBJ2-7; clone_size: NA; v_call: TRBV2; cdr3_aa: CASRSYEQYF; cdr3_nt: TGTGCCAGCAGGAGCTACGAGCAGTACTTC
d_call: NA; j_call: TRBJ1-1; clone_size: NA; v_call: TRBV7-9; cdr3_aa: CASSLGTSVAFF; cdr3_nt: TGTGCCAGCAGCCTCGGGACTTCGGTGGCTTTCTTT
d_call: NA; j_call: TRBJ1-4; clone_size: NA; v_call: TRBV27; cdr3_aa: CASSLMPLRGRLSTNEKLFF; cdr3_nt: TGTGCCAGCAGTTTAATGCCCCTGCGGGGGAGGTTATCAACTAATGAAAAACTGTTTTTT
d_call: NA; j_call: TRBJ2-2; clone_size: NA; v_call: TRBV7-8; cdr3_aa: CASRPTVGELFF; cdr3_nt: TGTGCCAGCAGACCTACCGTCGGGGAGCTGTTTTTT
d_call: NA; j_call: TRBJ1-1; clone_size: NA; v_call: TRBV5-1; cdr3_aa: CASSLVYRDTEAFF; cdr3_nt: TGCGCCAGCAGCTTGGTCTATCGGGACACTGAAGCTTTCTTT
d_call: NA; j_call: TRBJ2-7; clone_size: NA; v_call: TRBV5-3; cdr3_aa: CARSLGRRYEQYF; cdr3_nt: TGTGCCAGAAGCTTGGGTCGGAGGTACGAGCAGTACTTC
d_call: NA; j_call: TRBJ1-2; clone_size: NA; v_call: TRBV2; cdr3_aa: CASRELGGRDYGYTF; cdr3_nt: TGTGCCAGCAGGGAGCTGGGGGGGCGCGACTATGGCTACACCTTC
d_call: TRBD1; j_call: TRBJ1-6; clone_size: NA; v_call: TRBV5-1; cdr3_aa: CASGPGTDNSPLHF; cdr3_nt: TGCGCCAGCGGTCCCGGGACAGATAATTCACCCCTCCACTTT
d_call: TRBD1; j_call: TRBJ1-6; clone_size: NA; v_call: TRBV19; cdr3_aa: CASSIDRADSPLHF; cdr3_nt: TGTGCCAGTAGTATTGACAGGGCGGATTCACCCCTCCACTTT
d_call: TRBD1; j_call: TRBJ2-7; clone_size: NA; v_call: TRBV7-2; cdr3_aa: CASSLTSGTGGYEQYF; cdr3_nt: TGTGCCAGCAGCCTGACCTCCGGGACAGGGGGCTACGAGCAGTACTTC
d_call: TRBD2; j_call: TRBJ2-5; clone_size: NA; v_call: TRBV9; cdr3_aa: CASSVGYSGGAETQYF; cdr3_nt: TGTGCCAGCAGCGTAGGATATAGCGGGGGGGCGGAGACCCAGTACTTC
d_call: TRBD2; j_call: TRBJ2-3; clone_size: NA; v_call: TRBV7-8; cdr3_aa: CASSVGTSGGARPVGTDTQYF; cdr3_nt: TGTGCCAGCAGCGTCGGGACTAGCGGGGGGGCAAGGCCAGTTGGCACAGATACGCAGTATTTT
d_call: NA; j_call: TRBJ1-1; clone_size: NA; v_call: TRBV25-1; cdr3_aa: CASSGNTEAFF; cdr3_nt: TGTGCCAGCAGTGGGAACACTGAAGCTTTCTTT